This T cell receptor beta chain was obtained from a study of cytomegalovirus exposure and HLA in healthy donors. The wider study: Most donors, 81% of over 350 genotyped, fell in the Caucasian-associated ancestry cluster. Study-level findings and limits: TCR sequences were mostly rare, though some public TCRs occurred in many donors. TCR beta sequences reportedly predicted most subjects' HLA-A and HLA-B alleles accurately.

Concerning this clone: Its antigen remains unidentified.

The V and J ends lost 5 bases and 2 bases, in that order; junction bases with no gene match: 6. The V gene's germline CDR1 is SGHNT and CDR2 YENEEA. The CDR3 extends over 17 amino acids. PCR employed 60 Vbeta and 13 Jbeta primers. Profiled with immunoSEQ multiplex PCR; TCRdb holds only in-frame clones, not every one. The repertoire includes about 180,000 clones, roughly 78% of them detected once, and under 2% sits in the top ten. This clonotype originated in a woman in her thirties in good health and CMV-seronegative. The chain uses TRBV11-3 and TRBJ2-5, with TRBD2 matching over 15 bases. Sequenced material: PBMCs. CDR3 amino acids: CASSPGTSGGLQETQYF. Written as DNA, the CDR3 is TGTGCCAGCAGCCCGGGGACTAGCGGGGGGCTACAAGAGACCCAGTACTTC.